This T cell receptor beta chain was sequenced in a study of monozygotic twins with inflammatory bowel disease. The germline V gene has CDR1 SSHAT and CDR2 FNYEAQ (reference sequence). CDR3 size: 16 residues. Worth noting for this clonotype: Its specificity is not known.

Molecular identifiers with 6-nucleotide sample barcodes were added during cDNA synthesis via template switching. Reprocessing the 5' RACE reads, TCRdb reports a single entry for every CDR3 protein and omits DNA. Recorded for this sample: over 120,000 distinct CDR3 sequences. Overall study results and limits: Findings did not support one strong IBD-associated signal or clonotype.

The sequenced material came from blood. The clonotype was recovered from a human donor with ulcerative colitis or Crohn's disease, or a healthy co-twin of an affected twin (not recorded which). The chain combines TRBV7-7 with TRBJ2-2; without DNA, the TCRdb call of TRBD1 cannot be checked. This CDR3 reads CASSTGAVADTGELFF.